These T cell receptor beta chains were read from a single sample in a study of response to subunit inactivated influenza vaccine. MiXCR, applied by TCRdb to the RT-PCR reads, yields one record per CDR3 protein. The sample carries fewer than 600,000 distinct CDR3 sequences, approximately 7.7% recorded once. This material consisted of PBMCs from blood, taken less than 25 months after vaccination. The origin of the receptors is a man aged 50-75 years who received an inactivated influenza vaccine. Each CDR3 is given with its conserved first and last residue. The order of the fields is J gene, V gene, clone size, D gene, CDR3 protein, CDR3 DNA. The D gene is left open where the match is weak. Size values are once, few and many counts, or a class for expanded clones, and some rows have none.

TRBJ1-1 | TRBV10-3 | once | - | CAISEARGRAEAFF | TGTGCCATCAGTGAGGCCAGGGGCCGGGCTGAAGCTTTCTTT
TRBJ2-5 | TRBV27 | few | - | CASSFQGGETQYF | TGTGCCAGCAGTTTCCAAGGAGGGGAGACCCAGTACTTC
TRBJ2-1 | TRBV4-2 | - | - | CASSQEGRSSYNEQFF | TGTGCCAGCAGCCAAGAAGGGAGGAGCTCCTACAATGAGCAGTTCTTC
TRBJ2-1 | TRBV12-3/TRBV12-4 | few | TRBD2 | CASTSGLYNEQFF | TGTGCCAGCACTAGCGGTCTCTACAATGAGCAGTTCTTC
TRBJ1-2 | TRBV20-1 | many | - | CSAFRQGYTF | TGCAGTGCTTTCCGACAGGGCTACACCTTC
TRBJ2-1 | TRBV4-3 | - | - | CASSQDGLSEQFF | TGCGCCAGCAGCCAAGATGGCCTGAGTGAGCAGTTCTTC
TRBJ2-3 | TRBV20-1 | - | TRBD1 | CSAPTGVNSDTQYF | TGCAGTGCCCCGACAGGGGTCAATTCAGATACGCAGTATTTT
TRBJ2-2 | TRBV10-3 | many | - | CATALAEETGELFF | TGTGCCACCGCTTTAGCGGAAGAAACCGGGGAGCTGTTTTTT
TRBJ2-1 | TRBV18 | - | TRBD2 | CASSPPRLAGGRSSYNEQFF | TGTGCCAGCTCACCTCCTCGACTAGCGGGGGGCCGGAGCTCCTACAATGAGCAGTTCTTC
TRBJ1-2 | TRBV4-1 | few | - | CASSQHSYGYTF | TGCGCCAGCAGCCAACACAGCTATGGCTACACCTTC
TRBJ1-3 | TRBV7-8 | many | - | CASSLGPSGNTIYF | TGTGCCAGCAGCTTAGGGCCCTCTGGAAACACCATATATTTT
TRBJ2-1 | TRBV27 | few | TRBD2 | CASSGPSGGKNNEQFF | TGTGCCAGCAGTGGGCCTAGCGGGGGAAAAAACAATGAGCAGTTCTTC
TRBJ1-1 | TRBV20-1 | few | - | CSASDSQGNTEAFF | TGCAGTGCTAGTGATAGCCAGGGGAACACTGAAGCTTTCTTT
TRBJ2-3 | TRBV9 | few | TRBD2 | CASSDSAGGLDTQYF | TGTGCCAGCAGCGACTCAGCGGGGGGGCTGGATACGCAGTATTTT
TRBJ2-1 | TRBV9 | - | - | CASSVADGTYNEQFF | TGTGCCAGCAGCGTAGCGGACGGAACATACAATGAGCAGTTCTTC
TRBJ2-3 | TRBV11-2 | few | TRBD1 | CASSFSDRGFTDTQYF | TGTGCCAGCAGCTTCAGTGACAGGGGCTTCACAGATACGCAGTATTTT
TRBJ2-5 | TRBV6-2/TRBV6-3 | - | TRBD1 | CASSYWTGVGETQYF | TGTGCCAGCAGTTACTGGACAGGGGTAGGAGAGACCCAGTACTTC
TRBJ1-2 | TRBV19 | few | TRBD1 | CASSLTGQGYTF | TGTGCCAGTAGTTTGACAGGGCAAGGCTACACCTTC
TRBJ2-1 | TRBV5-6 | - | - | CASSLDRRSSYNEQFF | TGTGCCAGCAGCTTAGACAGGAGGAGCTCCTACAATGAGCAGTTCTTC
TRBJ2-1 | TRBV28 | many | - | CASSSPLGTPYNEQFF | TGTGCCAGCAGTTCCCCCCTCGGGACACCCTACAATGAGCAGTTCTTC
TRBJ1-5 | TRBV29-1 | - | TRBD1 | CSVAQTGDSNQPQHF | TGCAGCGTTGCGCAGACAGGGGATAGCAATCAGCCCCAGCATTTT
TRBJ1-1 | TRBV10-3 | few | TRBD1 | CAISTTGETEAFF | TGTGCCATCAGTACAACAGGGGAAACTGAAGCTTTCTTT
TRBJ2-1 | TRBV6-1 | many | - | CASKEGPGREQFF | TGTGCCAGCAAGGAGGGCCCTGGGAGGGAGCAGTTCTTC
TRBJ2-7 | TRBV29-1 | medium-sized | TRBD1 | CSVDQGESYEQYF | TGCAGCGTTGATCAGGGGGAGTCCTACGAGCAGTACTTC
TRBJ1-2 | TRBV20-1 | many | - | CSARGGNYGYTF | TGCAGTGCTAGAGGGGGCAACTATGGCTACACCTTC
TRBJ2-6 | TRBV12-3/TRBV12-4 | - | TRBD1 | CASRLTGSGANVLTF | TGTGCCAGCAGATTGACAGGGTCTGGGGCCAACGTCCTGACTTTC